What follows are 10 T cell receptor beta chains derived from one specimen sequenced in a study of blood T cell repertoires in COVID-19. TCRdb's table, derived via immunoSEQ multiplex PCR, lists solely in-frame clones and lacks some. Altogether hundreds of thousands of clones are present, roughly 87% being singletons, with the ten largest covering approximately 0.9%. The sample comprised peripheral blood. The receptor set was obtained from a young man with COVID-19, enrolled during active disease.

This clone showed up just once. This chain links TRBV3-1 (or the pseudogene TRBV3-2) with TRBJ2-7; 8 nucleotides agree with TRBD1. The CDR3 consists of 14 residues. The germline CDR1 and CDR2 sequences are LGHDT and YNNKEL (reference sequence). The V and J ends lost 4 bases and 6 bases, in that order; junction bases with no gene match: 8. The CDR3 here is CASSRSAGGSEQYF. Written as DNA, the CDR3 is TGTGCCAGCAGCCGGTCCGCAGGGGGCTCCGAGCAGTACTTC.

The chain is built from TRBV3-1 (or the pseudogene TRBV3-2) and TRBJ2-2; D is possibly TRBD1 (5 bases). Trimming took off 5 bases at V and 6 bases at J, with 13 bases between the two ends. The V gene's germline CDR1 is LGHDT and CDR2 YNNKEL (reference sequence). The CDR3 is 14 residues long. CDR3 sequence: CASSSQGAAGELFF. For the CDR3, the DNA is TGTGCCAGCAGCTCCCAGGGTGCAGCCGGGGAGCTGTTTTTT.

V and J are TRBV5-1 and TRBJ2-5; 13 nucleotides line up with TRBD2. CDR1 is SGHRS and CDR2 is YFSETQ in the germline V gene. V trimming: 3 bases; J trimming: 4 bases; junction bases outside the gene matches: 15. The CDR3 length is 19 residues. CDR3 residues: CASSSGPELAGGPGETQYF. In DNA form, the CDR3 reads TGCGCCAGCAGCTCGGGCCCGGAACTAGCGGGAGGGCCAGGAGAGACCCAGTACTTC.

This chain links TRBV10-1 with TRBJ2-7; 9 bases are shared with TRBD2. CDR3 length equals 15 residues. With V trimmed by 2 bases and J by 3 bases, 5 bases remained unmatched. CDR1 and CDR2 (germline): WNHNN, SYGVQD (reference sequence). CDR3 in amino acids: CASSEGLAGYYEQYF. CDR3 nucleotides: TGCGCCAGCAGTGAGGGGCTAGCGGGATACTACGAGCAGTACTTC.

The V call is TRBV19, the J call TRBJ2-3; 8 nucleotides align to TRBD2. This CDR3 contains 15 residues. The germline gives CDR1 LNHDA, CDR2 SQIVND (reference sequence). V shed 6 bases, J shed 6 bases, and the junction held 11 bases outside the gene matches. CDR3 DNA sequence: TGTGCCAGTAGCGTCCTCAGCGGGGGAACGGATACGCAGTATTTT. Its protein product is CASSVLSGGTDTQYF.

The chain recombines TRBV29-1 with TRBJ1-4; D is possibly TRBD1 (6 bases). Germline V CDR1 and CDR2: SQVTM, ANQGSEA. CDR3 length equals 13 residues. The V gene lost 2 bases and the J gene lost 7 bases, with 11 bases spanning the gap. The CDR3 DNA reads TGCAGCGTTGAACTAACAGGGAGTGAAAAACTGTTTTTT. It is translated as CSVELTGSEKLFF.

V and J are TRBV30 and TRBJ2-2; perhaps TRBD1 as D (5 bases). CDR3 size: 14 residues. Germline-derived CDR1 and CDR2 are GTSNPN and SVGIG (reference sequence). Trimming stripped 5 bases from V and 0 bases from J, with 10 bases between. CDR3 in amino acids: CAWGAGTNTGELFF. CDR3 DNA sequence: TGTGCCTGGGGGGCAGGGACGAACACCGGGGAGCTGTTTTTT.

The chain has TRBV29-1 and TRBJ2-3, with a weak D call TRBD1 (6 bases). The CDR3 is 14 amino acids. Between the trimmed V and J ends, which lost 6 bases and 5 bases, there was a span of 18 bases. Germline CDR1 is SQVTM and CDR2 is ANQGSEA. The CDR3 protein is CSVGQQSGEDTQYF. CDR3 DNA: TGCAGCGTCGGCCAACAATCAGGGGAAGATACGCAGTATTTT.

This clone was seen a few times. The rearrangement joins TRBV6-6 to TRBJ2-7; D is undetermined. V was pared by 1 base and J by 1 base, with 11 bases between. The germline V gene encodes CDR1 MNHNY and CDR2 SVGAGI (reference sequence). CDR3 length: 15 amino acids. This CDR3 is CASSYWAGDSYEQYF. The CDR3 bases are TGTGCCAGCAGTTACTGGGCAGGCGATTCCTACGAGCAGTACTTC.

Notes on this clone: At the DNA level, this CDR3 is encoded by other sequences in the same sample as well. The CDR3 nucleotides are TGTGCCAGCAGCGTAGGGGGGGGTGGCACTGAAGCTTTCTTT. Its translation is CASSVGGGGTEAFF. The V call is TRBV9, the J call TRBJ1-1, with D tentatively TRBD1 (5 bases). V lost 0 bases, J lost 4 bases, and 10 bases lay in between. The CDR3 sequence is 14 residues long. Germline CDR1 reads SGDLS; CDR2 reads YYNGEE.